These 6 T cell receptor beta chains came from one sample sequenced in a study of blood T cell repertoires in COVID-19. Method: immunoSEQ multiplex PCR; TCRdb's copy keeps in-frame clones and lacks some. The sample has 55,000 or so clones; over 80% are singletons. Sequenced material: peripheral blood. Every receptor here comes from a man in his forties or fifties with COVID-19, enrolled during active disease.

This rearrangement joins TRBV7-3 to TRBJ2-1; 11 positions agree with TRBD2. The V and J ends lost 1 base and 8 bases, in that order; junction bases with no gene match: 7. Looked up from germline, CDR1 is SGHTA and CDR2 is FQGTGA. The length of the CDR3 is 16 residues. The DNA for the CDR3 is TGTGCCAGCAGCTTAATAGGCACTAGCGGGGGTCATGAGCAGTTCTTC. Its translation: CASSLIGTSGGHEQFF.

This sequence joins TRBV5-1 and TRBJ1-6; D possibly corresponds to TRBD1 (5 bases). CDR1 and CDR2 (germline): SGHRS, YFSETQ. Trimming shortened V by 0 bases and J by 10 bases, and 11 bases separated the two germline ends. The CDR3 spans 14 residues. The CDR3 sequence: CASSLGGASSPLHF. CDR3 coding DNA: TGCGCCAGCAGCTTGGGCGGGGCCTCGTCACCCCTCCACTTT. Full variable domain (missing parts from reference TRBV5-1 and TRBJ1-6): KAGVTQTPRYLIKTRGQQVTLSCSPISGHRSVSWYQQTPGQGLQFLFEYFSETQRNKGNFPGRFSGRQFSNSRSEMNVSTLELGDSALYLCASSLGGASSPLHFGNGTRLTVT.

V usage is TRBV15 and J usage is TRBJ2-1; D is perhaps TRBD1 (6 bases). This CDR3 has 16 residues. CDR1 is LNHNV and CDR2 is YYDKDF in the germline V gene (reference sequence). V lost 2 bases and J lost 7, with 18 bases in between. CDR3 sequence: CATSRKTGLLLNEQFF. The CDR3 DNA is TGTGCCACCAGCAGAAAGACAGGACTTCTCTTGAATGAGCAGTTCTTC.

The chain couples TRBV4-1 to TRBJ1-2; 9 nucleotides align to TRBD1. The CDR3 has 16 amino acids. Germline assignment: CDR1 MGHRA and CDR2 YSYEKL. Trimming cost V 1 base and J 6 bases; bases outside gene matches: 9. The CDR3 DNA reads TGCGCCAGCAGCCAAGCTCGGACAGGGGCGAACGATGGCTACACCTTC. Residues: CASSQARTGANDGYTF.

The gene calls are TRBV5-6 and TRBJ2-7; TRBD1 agrees at 9 bases. This CDR3 has 15 amino acids. With V trimmed by 0 bases and J by 5 bases, 6 bases remained unmatched. CDR1 is SGHDT and CDR2 is YYEEEE in the germline V gene. This CDR3 is CASSLAGTGLNEQYF. CDR3 sequence (DNA): TGTGCCAGCAGCTTGGCTGGGACAGGGCTGAACGAGCAGTACTTC.

This chain links TRBV30 with TRBJ1-6; D might be TRBD1 (5 bases). The V and J ends lost 4 bases and 4 bases respectively, with 11 bases between them. Germline assignment: CDR1 GTSNPN and CDR2 SVGIG (reference sequence). The CDR3 extends over 14 amino acids. For the CDR3, the DNA is TGTGCCTGGAAACCCGGGGGTTATAATTCACCCCTCCACTTT. It yields the protein CAWKPGGYNSPLHF.